The sequence of this T cell receptor beta chain was determined in a study of T-cell memory formation after mild COVID-19. General study findings and limits: Some clones that responded turned up in pre-infection memory, which suggests that cross-reactive memory joined in. Clones contracting across day 15 to 85 had a balanced CD4/CD8 profile; later expanding clones leaned CD4+. Contracting CD4+ clones sat mainly in CM and EM; CD8+ in EMRA.

TCR alpha and TCR beta cDNA libraries carrying sample barcodes and UMIs were produced by 5'RACE using constant-segment primers. One entry per CDR3 protein, called by TCRdb with MiXCR from the 5' RACE reads. The sample holds 200,000 to 300,000 distinct CDR3 sequences; over 9% are singletons and the top ten take 22%. As to this clonotype: Its antigen is as yet unknown.

Trimming cost V 2 bases and J 7 bases; bases outside gene matches: 3. CDR3 length equals 15 residues. CDR1 is SGHRS, CDR2 YFSETQ, per germline. This TCR was recovered from a man aged 18 to 30 who had mild COVID-19 (a few samples of this study predate the infection). Cell type and time point are not known. Sequences were obtained from PBMCs or a T cell subset sorted from them (not recorded which). V is TRBV5-1 and J is TRBJ2-1; 13 bases agree with TRBD2. The chain's CDR3 is CASSLLAGGRNEQFF. The CDR3 bases are TGCGCCAGCAGCTTACTAGCGGGGGGGAGGAATGAGCAGTTCTTC.